This paragraph reports one TCR beta chain. Its antigen remains unknown. Generated by immunoSEQ multiplex PCR, the TCRdb table keeps only in-frame clones and is missing some. This table has more than 150,000 clones, 94% appearing once. The entry originates in a study of T cell responses to AZD1222 COVID-19 vaccine. Findings of the study overall: Repertoires in all cases were sampled only once the peak T cell response had passed. Clonal diversity may have been underestimated, and the donors were mostly white British, with more females than males.

The specimen comprised peripheral blood, sampled on day 0 of AZD1222 vaccination. The receptor was isolated from an adult in good health.

This CDR3 reads CASSQGKPGDYGYTF. DNA for the CDR3: TGTGCCAGCAGCCAGGGGAAGCCCGGGGACTATGGCTACACCTTC. This chain joins TRBV4-2 and TRBJ1-2; D not resolved. Germline-derived CDR1 and CDR2 are LGHNA and YNFKEQ. V lost 3 bases, J lost 3 bases, and 14 bases lay in between. The CDR3 length is 15 residues.